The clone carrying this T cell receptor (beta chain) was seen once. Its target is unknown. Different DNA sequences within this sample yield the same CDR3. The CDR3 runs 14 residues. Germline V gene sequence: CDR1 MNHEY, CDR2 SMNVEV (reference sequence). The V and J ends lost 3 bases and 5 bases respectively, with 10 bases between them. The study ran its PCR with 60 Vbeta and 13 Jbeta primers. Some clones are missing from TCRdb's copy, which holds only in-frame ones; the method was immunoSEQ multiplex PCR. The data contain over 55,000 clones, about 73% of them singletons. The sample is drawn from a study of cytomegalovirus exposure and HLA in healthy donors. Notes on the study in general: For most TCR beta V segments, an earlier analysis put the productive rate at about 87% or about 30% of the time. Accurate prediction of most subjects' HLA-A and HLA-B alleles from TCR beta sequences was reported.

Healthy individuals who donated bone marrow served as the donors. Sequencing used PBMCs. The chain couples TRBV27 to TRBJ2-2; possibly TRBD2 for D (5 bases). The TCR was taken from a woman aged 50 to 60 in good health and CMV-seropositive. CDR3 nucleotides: TGTGCCAGCAGTTTTCCCCCGGGGACCGGGGAGCTGTTTTTT. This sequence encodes CASSFPPGTGELFF.